The rows below give T cell receptor beta chains drawn from one sample of a study of blood T cells in healthy people across ages. TCRdb recomputed calls from the 5' RACE reads with MiXCR, one row per CDR3 protein. This table holds 800,000 to 1,000,000 distinct CDR3 sequences, under 50% found once. Sequencing used blood. These receptors came from a man aged 25-40 years in good health. Both conserved end residues are part of each CDR3. The order of the fields is J gene, V gene, clone size, D gene, CDR3 length, CDR3 DNA, CDR3 protein. The D gene is left open where the match is weak. The size field is filled for only some rows; it gives once, few, many or a size class.

TRBJ2-3,TRBV12-3/TRBV12-4,.,.,14,TGTGCCAGCAGAAGCGACCCTAGCACAGATACGCAGTATTTT,CASRSDPSTDTQYF
TRBJ2-1,TRBV14,.,.,12,TGTGCCAGCAGCCAAGCGAAGGGAAAGCAGTTCTTC,CASSQAKGKQFF
TRBJ1-5,TRBV7-9,.,TRBD1,15,TGTGCCAGCGCCTCCGGGACAGGCGGCCATCAGCCCCAGCATTTT,CASASGTGGHQPQHF
TRBJ2-7,TRBV10-3,.,.,14,TGTGCCATCAGTGGAGTGACAGCAAACTACGAGCAGTACTTC,CAISGVTANYEQYF
TRBJ2-7,TRBV7-9,.,.,11,TGTGCCAGCGAAAAAGATGGAGAGCAGTACTTC,CASEKDGEQYF
TRBJ1-4,TRBV5-1,few,.,14,TGCGCCAGCAGCTTGGAGGAGCATAATGAAAAACTGTTTTTT,CASSLEEHNEKLFF
TRBJ1-5,TRBV6-2/TRBV6-3,.,.,12,TGTGCCAGCACCCAGGGTAGTCAGCCCCAGCATTTT,CASTQGSQPQHF
TRBJ1-2,TRBV11-3,many,.,13,TGTGCCAGCAGCTCTGGAGGCTTGGAGGGCTACACCTTC,CASSSGGLEGYTF
TRBJ1-1,TRBV4-2,.,.,15,TGTGCCAGCAGCCAAGGGACGGATGGGGTCACTGAAGCTTTCTTT,CASSQGTDGVTEAFF
TRBJ1-5,TRBV6-5,.,TRBD1,16,TGTGCCGGCAGTAGGGGGCCAGGGGACGTCAATCAGCCCCAGCATTTT,CAGSRGPGDVNQPQHF
TRBJ2-1,TRBV6-2/TRBV6-3,.,.,15,TGTGCCAGCAGTTTAGCCAGGGTTCCGTACAATGAGCAGTTCTTC,CASSLARVPYNEQFF
TRBJ2-5,TRBV6-1,.,.,12,TGTGCCAGCAGTCCAAGCAATATGGCCCAGTACTTC,CASSPSNMAQYF